This T cell receptor (beta chain) emerged from a study of memory CD4+ T cells and cytomegalovirus serostatus. Study in general: This sample comes from healthy Belgian adults, 8 to 10 CMV seropositive, approximately 24 seronegative.

Trimming cost V 7 bases and J 5 bases, with 16 bases left between them. The CDR3 is 13 amino acids. The germline gives CDR1 SQVTM, CDR2 ANQGSEA. Per the authors' pipeline: Out-of-frame sequences were removed, leaving roughly 2,200,000 distinct TCRbeta sequences. Assay: immunoSEQ multiplex PCR; the TCRdb copy retains only in-frame clones and omits some. D and trimming were read from the DNA, whereas the V and J calls and clone size are those reported in that table. The sample yields over 40,000 clones, about 74% seen once. Single viable CD3+CD4+CD8-CD45RO+ cells were sorted as the memory CD4+ T cells. Positive selection with CD4 microbeads enriched total CD4+ T cells.

The specimen was memory CD4+ T cells from blood. This chain joins TRBV29-1 and TRBJ2-3; possibly TRBD1 or TRBD2 for D (5 bases each). This sequence originates from an adult in good health and CMV-seropositive. The CDR3 here is CSGGDGVGDTQYF. The CDR3 DNA reads as TGCAGCGGAGGGGACGGCGTGGGAGATACGCAGTATTTT.